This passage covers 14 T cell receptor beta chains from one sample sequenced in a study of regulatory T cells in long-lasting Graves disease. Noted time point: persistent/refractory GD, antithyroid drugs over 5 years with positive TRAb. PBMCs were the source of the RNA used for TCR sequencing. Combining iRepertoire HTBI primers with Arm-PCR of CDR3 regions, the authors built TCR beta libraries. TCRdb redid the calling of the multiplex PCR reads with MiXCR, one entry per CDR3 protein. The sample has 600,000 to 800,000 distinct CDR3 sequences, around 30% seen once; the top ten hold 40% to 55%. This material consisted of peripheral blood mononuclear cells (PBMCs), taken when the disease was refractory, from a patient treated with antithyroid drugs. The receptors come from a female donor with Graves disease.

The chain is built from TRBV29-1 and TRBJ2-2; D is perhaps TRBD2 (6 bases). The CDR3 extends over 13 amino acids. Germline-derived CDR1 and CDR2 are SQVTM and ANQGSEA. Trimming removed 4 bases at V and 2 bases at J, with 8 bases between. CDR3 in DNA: TGCAGCGTTGGGGACTTCAACACCGGGGAGCTGTTTTTT. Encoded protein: CSVGDFNTGELFF.

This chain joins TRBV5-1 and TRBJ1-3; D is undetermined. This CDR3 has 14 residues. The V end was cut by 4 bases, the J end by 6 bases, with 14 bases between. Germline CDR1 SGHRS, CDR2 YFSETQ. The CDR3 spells CASSNPESPNTIYF. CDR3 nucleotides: TGCGCCAGCAGCAACCCCGAATCGCCAAACACCATATATTTT.

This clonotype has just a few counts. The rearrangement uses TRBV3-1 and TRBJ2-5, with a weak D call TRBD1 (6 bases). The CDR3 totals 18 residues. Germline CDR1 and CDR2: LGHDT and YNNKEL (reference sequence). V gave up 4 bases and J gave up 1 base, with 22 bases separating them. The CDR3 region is CASSLATDRTALQETQYF. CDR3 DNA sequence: TGTGCCAGCAGCCTCGCTACTGACCGGACAGCCCTCCAAGAGACCCAGTACTTC.

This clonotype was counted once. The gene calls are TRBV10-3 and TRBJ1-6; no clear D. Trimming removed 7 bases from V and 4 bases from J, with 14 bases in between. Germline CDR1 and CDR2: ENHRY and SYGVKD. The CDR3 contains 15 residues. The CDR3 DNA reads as TGTGCCATCAAAGCTGGGGATCAATATAATTCACCCCTCCACTTT. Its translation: CAIKAGDQYNSPLHF.

CDR3 residues: CSVRDRGNNYGYTF. CDR3 sequence (DNA): TGCAGCGTCCGAGACAGGGGAAACAACTATGGCTACACCTTC. The chain links TRBV29-1 to TRBJ1-2; TRBD1 agrees at 8 bases. The CDR3 has 14 residues. Germline-derived CDR1 and CDR2 are SQVTM and ANQGSEA. Losses at the gene ends were 6 bases for V and 2 bases for J; bases not matched to a gene: 8.

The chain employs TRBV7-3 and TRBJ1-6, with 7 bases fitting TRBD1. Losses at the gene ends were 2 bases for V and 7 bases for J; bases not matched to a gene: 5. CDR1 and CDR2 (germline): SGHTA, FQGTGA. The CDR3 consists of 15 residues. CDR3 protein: CASSLGGGKNSPLHF. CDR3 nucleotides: TGTGCCAGCAGCTTAGGAGGGGGCAAAAATTCACCCCTCCACTTT.

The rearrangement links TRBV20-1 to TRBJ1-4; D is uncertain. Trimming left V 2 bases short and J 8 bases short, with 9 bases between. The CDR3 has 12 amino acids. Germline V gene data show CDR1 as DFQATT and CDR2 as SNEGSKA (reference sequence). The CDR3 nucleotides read TGCAGTGCTAGATTAATCTCGGAAAAACTGTTTTTT. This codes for CSARLISEKLFF.

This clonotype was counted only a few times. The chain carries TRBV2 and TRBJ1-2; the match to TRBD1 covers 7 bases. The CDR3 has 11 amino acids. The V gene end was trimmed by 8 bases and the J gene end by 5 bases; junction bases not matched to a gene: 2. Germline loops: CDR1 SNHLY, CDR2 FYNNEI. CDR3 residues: CASHRGYGYTF. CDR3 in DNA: TGTGCCAGCCACAGGGGATATGGCTACACCTTC.

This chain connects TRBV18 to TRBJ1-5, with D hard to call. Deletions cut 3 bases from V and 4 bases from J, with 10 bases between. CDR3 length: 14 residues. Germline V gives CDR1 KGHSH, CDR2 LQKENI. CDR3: CASSPGGTNQPQHF. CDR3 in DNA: TGTGCCAGCTCACCGGGCGGAACAAATCAGCCCCAGCATTTT.

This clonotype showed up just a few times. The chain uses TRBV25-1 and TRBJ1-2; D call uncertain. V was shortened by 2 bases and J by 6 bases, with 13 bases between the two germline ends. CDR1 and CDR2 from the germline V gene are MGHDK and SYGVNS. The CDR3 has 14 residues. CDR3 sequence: CASSEPGPVHGYTF. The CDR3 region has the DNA TGTGCCAGCAGTGAACCCGGACCGGTCCATGGCTACACCTTC.

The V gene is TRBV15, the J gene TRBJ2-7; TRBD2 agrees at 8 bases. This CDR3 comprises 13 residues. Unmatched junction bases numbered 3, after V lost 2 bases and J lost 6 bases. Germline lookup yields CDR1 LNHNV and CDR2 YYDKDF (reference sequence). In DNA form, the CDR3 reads TGTGCCACCAGCAGACAGCGGGAGAGCGAGCAGTACTTC. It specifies CATSRQRESEQYF.

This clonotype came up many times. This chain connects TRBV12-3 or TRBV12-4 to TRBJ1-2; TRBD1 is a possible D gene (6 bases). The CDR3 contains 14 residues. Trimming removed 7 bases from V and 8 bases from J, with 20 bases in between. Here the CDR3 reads CASTPGGGHEGYTF. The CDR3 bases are TGTGCCAGCACTCCGGGAGGGGGGCACGAGGGCTACACCTTC.

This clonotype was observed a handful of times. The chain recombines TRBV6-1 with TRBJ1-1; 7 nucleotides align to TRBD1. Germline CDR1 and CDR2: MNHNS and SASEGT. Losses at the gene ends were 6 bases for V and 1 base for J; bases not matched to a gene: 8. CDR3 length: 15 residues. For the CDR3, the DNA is TGTGCCAGCAGAACAGGGGTGTTGAAGAACACTGAAGCTTTCTTT. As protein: CASRTGVLKNTEAFF.

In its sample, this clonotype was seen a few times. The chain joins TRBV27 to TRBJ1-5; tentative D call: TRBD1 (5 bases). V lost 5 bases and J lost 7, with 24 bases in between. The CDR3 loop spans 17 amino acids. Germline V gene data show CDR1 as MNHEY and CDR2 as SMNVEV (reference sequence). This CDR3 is CASSNQLRGGRGQPQHF. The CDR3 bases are TGTGCCAGCAGTAATCAACTCCGGGGGGGGAGAGGGCAGCCCCAGCATTTT.